This T cell receptor (beta chain) was recorded in a study of blood T cells in healthy people across ages. This CDR3 region has 14 residues. Looked up from germline, CDR1 is SEHNR and CDR2 is FQNEAQ (reference sequence). V gave up 2 bases and J gave up 5 bases; unmatched junction bases: 2. A second PCR of roughly 7 to 11 cycles used a sample-barcoded 5' primer and a J-beta primer mix. TCRdb re-derived calls from the 5' RACE reads in MiXCR, one entry per CDR3 protein. Among around 900,000 distinct CDR3 sequences listed, less than 35% were seen once. Sequences were obtained from blood. The chain is built from TRBV7-9 and TRBJ2-1, with 8 bases identical to TRBD1. This TCR came from a woman aged 80 or older in good health. The CDR3 coding sequence is TGTGCCAGCAGCTTAACGACAGGGGACAATGAGCAGTTCTTC. Translated: CASSLTTGDNEQFF.